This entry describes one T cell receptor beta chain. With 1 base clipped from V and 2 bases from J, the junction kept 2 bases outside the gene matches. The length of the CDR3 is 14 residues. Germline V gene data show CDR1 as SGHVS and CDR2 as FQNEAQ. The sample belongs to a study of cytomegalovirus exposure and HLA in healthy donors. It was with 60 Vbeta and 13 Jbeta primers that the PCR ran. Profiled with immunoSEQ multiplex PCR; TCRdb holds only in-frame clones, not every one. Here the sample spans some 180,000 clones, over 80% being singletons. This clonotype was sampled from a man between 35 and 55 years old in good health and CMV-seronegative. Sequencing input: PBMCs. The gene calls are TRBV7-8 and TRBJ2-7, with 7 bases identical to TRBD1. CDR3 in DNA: TGTGCCAGCAGCTTAGAGCAGGGGGCCTACGAGCAGTACTTC. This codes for CASSLEQGAYEQYF.